Below, one T cell receptor beta chain is given with its context. The V and J ends lost 0 bases and 1 base respectively, with 11 bases between them. The CDR3 totals 15 residues. The V gene's germline CDR1 is SGDLS and CDR2 YYNGEE. This sample is drawn from a study of blood T cell repertoires in COVID-19. Whole-study context: Samples came from the United States, Italy and Spain, spanning acute and convalescent COVID-19.

Allocation to cohorts depended on clinical history reported by the participants. Profiling relied on immunoSEQ multiplex PCR, and the TCRdb table lists in-frame clones only, not all of them. The sample yields a few hundred thousand clones, around 81% seen once. The TCR sequence derives from a woman aged 40 to 50 with acute COVID-19. The rearrangement joins TRBV9 to TRBJ2-7; weak D call: TRBD1 (5 bases). The sequencing input was PBMCs or T cells enriched from blood (not recorded which). The CDR3 DNA sequence: TGTGCCAGCAGCGTAGGATTGACAGCTTCCTACGAGCAGTACTTC. Its translation: CASSVGLTASYEQYF.